Sequencing of this T cell receptor beta chain was carried out in a study of cytomegalovirus exposure and HLA in healthy donors. CDR3 size: 13 residues. Per germline, CDR1 MNHEY and CDR2 SVGAGI. Trimming took off 6 bases at V and 3 bases at J, with 11 bases between the two ends. The PCR was carried out with 60 Vbeta primers and 13 Jbeta primers. Clones were sequenced by immunoSEQ multiplex PCR, and TCRdb holds only the in-frame ones, with some missing. Among around 110,000 clones listed, roughly 80% were seen once. Sequenced: PBMCs. This receptor was obtained from a young man in good health and CMV-seronegative. This sequence joins TRBV6-5 and TRBJ2-5, with a tentative D call TRBD2 (6 bases). CDR3 sequence: CASSHGGEETQYF. The CDR3 bases are TGTGCCAGCAGCCACGGCGGGGAAGAGACCCAGTACTTC.